This T cell receptor (beta chain) comes out of a study of T cells in Graves' hyperthyroidism and ophthalmopathy. Study information: Staff took peripheral blood when the initial diagnosis was made, before any treatment began.

Amplified regions were TCR beta CDR3 sequences from RNA transcripts. HTBI primers were the set used in a first-round RT-PCR of the TCR CDR3. TCRdb recomputed calls from the multiplex PCR reads with MiXCR, one row per CDR3 protein. This table has approximately 610,000 distinct CDR3 sequences, over 12% appearing once. Exclusion of a patient resulted from uncontrolled infection, other autoimmune disease, pregnancy or lactation. Germline V gives CDR1 SGHVS, CDR2 FQNEAQ. Trimming took 6 bases from V and 0 from J, leaving 9 bases between them. The CDR3 length is 15 residues. A note on this clonotype: What it binds is not known.

Study results and limitations: With a median lead of about 6.9 months before onset, the model predicted ophthalmopathy.

What was sequenced was blood. The source of this sequence is a woman aged 40 to 50 with Graves' ophthalmopathy. The chain joins TRBV7-8 to TRBJ1-6; D might be TRBD1 (5 bases). CDR3 region: CASRPTVSYNSPLHF. The CDR3, as DNA: TGTGCCAGCAGACCGACAGTCTCCTATAATTCACCCCTCCACTTT.